This is a list of T cell receptor beta chains from one sample in a study of memory CD4+ T cells and cytomegalovirus serostatus. Profiling relied on immunoSEQ multiplex PCR, and the TCRdb table lists in-frame clones only, not all of them. The profile shows 55,000 to 60,000 clones, 80% to 85% of them singletons. Sequenced sample: memory CD4+ T cells from blood. The origin of the receptors is an adult in good health and CMV-seronegative. Each CDR3 is given with its conserved first and last residue. The order of the fields is D gene, J gene, V gene, clone size, CDR3 length, CDR3 DNA, CDR3 protein. The D gene is left open where the match is weak. Not all rows give a size; the values are once, few, many and, for expanded clones, a class.

d_gene: NA; j_gene: TRBJ2-1; v_gene: TRBV14; abundance: NA; len: 16; CDR3nt: TGTGCCAGCAGCCAAGAAACCTTGGGGGTATACAATGAGCAGTTCTTC; CDR3aa: CASSQETLGVYNEQFF
d_gene: NA; j_gene: TRBJ2-1; v_gene: TRBV12-5; abundance: NA; len: 15; CDR3nt: TGTGCTAGTGGTTTGGTACGTGAGGGTTTTGATGAGCAGTTCTTC; CDR3aa: CASGLVREGFDEQFF
d_gene: NA; j_gene: TRBJ2-3; v_gene: TRBV10-2; abundance: NA; len: 12; CDR3nt: TGCGCCAGCAGTGAGCCCCTTAATACGCAGTATTTT; CDR3aa: CASSEPLNTQYF
d_gene: NA; j_gene: TRBJ2-7; v_gene: TRBV19; abundance: few; len: 14; CDR3nt: TGTGCCAGTAAGTCGCAGGCGAGCTCCTACGAGCAGTACTTC; CDR3aa: CASKSQASSYEQYF
d_gene: NA; j_gene: TRBJ1-5; v_gene: TRBV7-9; abundance: NA; len: 14; CDR3nt: TGTGCCAGCAGCTTAGGGTCGGTTGGTCAGCCCCAGCATTTT; CDR3aa: CASSLGSVGQPQHF
d_gene: TRBD2; j_gene: TRBJ2-5; v_gene: TRBV2; abundance: NA; len: 15; CDR3nt: TGTGCCAGCAGTGAAGTGACTAGCGGGCCGCAGACCCAGTACTTC; CDR3aa: CASSEVTSGPQTQYF
d_gene: NA; j_gene: TRBJ2-1; v_gene: TRBV11-3; abundance: NA; len: 13; CDR3nt: TGTGCCAGCAGCCGTCCCGGCCGCAATGAGCAGTTCTTC; CDR3aa: CASSRPGRNEQFF
d_gene: NA; j_gene: TRBJ1-2; v_gene: TRBV11-3; abundance: NA; len: 13; CDR3nt: TGTGCCAGCAGCTCGTCGGGGGTCTGGGGCTACACCTTC; CDR3aa: CASSSSGVWGYTF
d_gene: TRBD1; j_gene: TRBJ2-3; v_gene: TRBV7-8; abundance: NA; len: 17; CDR3nt: TGTGCCAGCAGCTTACACAGGGGCCCTGAAACCACAGATACGCAGTATTTT; CDR3aa: CASSLHRGPETTDTQYF
d_gene: NA; j_gene: TRBJ1-2; v_gene: TRBV15; abundance: few; len: 15; CDR3nt: TGTGCCACCAGCAGAGAAGGCAGGGGAGGCTATGGCTACACCTTC; CDR3aa: CATSREGRGGYGYTF
d_gene: NA; j_gene: TRBJ2-1; v_gene: TRBV5-4; abundance: NA; len: 14; CDR3nt: TGTGCCAGCAGCTTGGGGGGGGCCCTCGATGAGCAGTTCTTC; CDR3aa: CASSLGGALDEQFF
d_gene: TRBD1; j_gene: TRBJ1-2; v_gene: TRBV4-2; abundance: NA; len: 16; CDR3nt: TGTGCCAGCAGCCACCCCTTAGGACAGGGGGGCTATGGCTACACCTTC; CDR3aa: CASSHPLGQGGYGYTF
d_gene: NA; j_gene: TRBJ1-2; v_gene: TRBV5-4; abundance: NA; len: 15; CDR3nt: TGTGCCAGCAGTAATTCGGGGGGGCGCATCTATGGCTACACCTTC; CDR3aa: CASSNSGGRIYGYTF
d_gene: NA; j_gene: TRBJ1-2; v_gene: TRBV19; abundance: NA; len: 18; CDR3nt: TGTGCCAGTAGTATATCGGTTGCAGCAAACCCTGAACTCTATGGCTACACCTTC; CDR3aa: CASSISVAANPELYGYTF
d_gene: NA; j_gene: TRBJ1-4; v_gene: TRBV19; abundance: NA; len: 15; CDR3nt: TGTGCCAGTATCCCTCGGAGGGGAGCTAATGAAAAACTGTTTTTT; CDR3aa: CASIPRRGANEKLFF
d_gene: NA; j_gene: TRBJ1-4; v_gene: TRBV5-1; abundance: NA; len: 16; CDR3nt: TGCGCCAGCAGCTTGGCACCCCCGGGGACTAATGAAAAACTGTTTTTT; CDR3aa: CASSLAPPGTNEKLFF
d_gene: TRBD1; j_gene: TRBJ2-7; v_gene: TRBV11-2; abundance: NA; len: 13; CDR3nt: TGTGCCAGCAGCTTCCAGGGACAGGGGGCGGAGTACTTC; CDR3aa: CASSFQGQGAEYF
d_gene: NA; j_gene: TRBJ2-7; v_gene: TRBV5-4; abundance: NA; len: 14; CDR3nt: TGTGCCAGCAGCTTGACGGGAGTGTTCTACGAGCAGTACTTC; CDR3aa: CASSLTGVFYEQYF
d_gene: NA; j_gene: TRBJ2-2; v_gene: TRBV14; abundance: once; len: 15; CDR3nt: TGTGCCAGCAGCCCTATAACGGGACTCACCGGGGAGCTGTTTTTT; CDR3aa: CASSPITGLTGELFF
d_gene: TRBD2; j_gene: TRBJ2-1; v_gene: TRBV7-8; abundance: NA; len: 18; CDR3nt: TGTGCCAGCAGCTTAGTACAGCTCGCGGGGGTCGGGTACAATGAGCAGTTCTTC; CDR3aa: CASSLVQLAGVGYNEQFF
d_gene: NA; j_gene: TRBJ2-5; v_gene: TRBV18; abundance: NA; len: 15; CDR3nt: TGTGCCAGCTCACCAGTGACAGAGGGGCAAGAGACCCAGTACTTC; CDR3aa: CASSPVTEGQETQYF
d_gene: TRBD1; j_gene: TRBJ1-2; v_gene: TRBV7-2; abundance: NA; len: 16; CDR3nt: TGTGCCAGCAGCTTAAGTGGACAGGGGAAAGGCTATGGCTACACCTTC; CDR3aa: CASSLSGQGKGYGYTF
d_gene: NA; j_gene: TRBJ1-6; v_gene: TRBV10-2; abundance: NA; len: 15; CDR3nt: TGCGCCAGCAGTGAACAGGATTCCTATAATTCACCCCTCCACTTT; CDR3aa: CASSEQDSYNSPLHF
d_gene: TRBD2; j_gene: TRBJ2-3; v_gene: TRBV7-8; abundance: NA; len: 17; CDR3nt: TGTGCCAGCAGCTCCCACCGACTAGCGGGAGTCCAAGATACGCAGTATTTT; CDR3aa: CASSSHRLAGVQDTQYF
d_gene: TRBD1; j_gene: TRBJ1-2; v_gene: TRBV6-5; abundance: NA; len: 15; CDR3nt: TGTGCCAGCACAGAGTCAGGGGGTCGGAAGGGGGGCTACACCTTC; CDR3aa: CASTESGGRKGGYTF
d_gene: NA; j_gene: TRBJ2-1; v_gene: TRBV7-9; abundance: once; len: 16; CDR3nt: TGTGCCAGCAGCTTAGGGGAAACTAGGTCCTACAATGAGCAGTTCTTC; CDR3aa: CASSLGETRSYNEQFF
d_gene: NA; j_gene: TRBJ1-2; v_gene: TRBV28; abundance: NA; len: 15; CDR3nt: TGTGCCAGCAGTCCGCCAGAGCGGAGAAACTATGGCTACACCTTC; CDR3aa: CASSPPERRNYGYTF
d_gene: NA; j_gene: TRBJ1-2; v_gene: TRBV11-1; abundance: NA; len: 17; CDR3nt: TGTGCCAGCAGCCCCGGCGGGGGCCTAAGATATTCCTATGGCTACACCTTC; CDR3aa: CASSPGGGLRYSYGYTF
d_gene: NA; j_gene: TRBJ2-1; v_gene: TRBV5-8; abundance: NA; len: 16; CDR3nt: TGTGCCAGCAGCTTCCCGGCAGTATCTATCTACAATGAGCAGTTCTTC; CDR3aa: CASSFPAVSIYNEQFF
d_gene: NA; j_gene: TRBJ1-5; v_gene: TRBV4-2; abundance: NA; len: 17; CDR3nt: TGTGCCAGCAGCCAAGATCGTTGGGGAGCGAGCAATCAGCCCCAGCATTTT; CDR3aa: CASSQDRWGASNQPQHF
d_gene: NA; j_gene: TRBJ2-7; v_gene: TRBV2; abundance: NA; len: 14; CDR3nt: TGTGCCAGCACCCGGACAGACGAAAGCTACGAGCAGTACTTC; CDR3aa: CASTRTDESYEQYF
d_gene: TRBD1; j_gene: TRBJ2-1; v_gene: TRBV6-6; abundance: NA; len: 14; CDR3nt: TGTGCCAGCAGTTACTCGACAGGGGAGGATGAGCAGTTCTTC; CDR3aa: CASSYSTGEDEQFF
d_gene: NA; j_gene: TRBJ2-7; v_gene: TRBV5-1; abundance: NA; len: 15; CDR3nt: TGCGCCAGCAGCCGAGGGACATTAGACTCCTACGAGCAGTACTTC; CDR3aa: CASSRGTLDSYEQYF
d_gene: NA; j_gene: TRBJ2-1; v_gene: TRBV18; abundance: NA; len: 14; CDR3nt: TGTGCCAGCTCACCACCGGCGACAGTAGATGAGCAGTTCTTC; CDR3aa: CASSPPATVDEQFF
d_gene: TRBD1; j_gene: TRBJ2-3; v_gene: TRBV2; abundance: NA; len: 14; CDR3nt: TGTGCCAGCGCGACAGGGGGCTCCACAGATACGCAGTATTTT; CDR3aa: CASATGGSTDTQYF
d_gene: NA; j_gene: TRBJ2-4; v_gene: TRBV5-1; abundance: NA; len: 15; CDR3nt: TGCGCCAGCAGCTTTAGGGAGGGGGGCAAAAACATTCAGTACTTC; CDR3aa: CASSFREGGKNIQYF
d_gene: TRBD1; j_gene: TRBJ2-7; v_gene: TRBV27; abundance: NA; len: 13; CDR3nt: TGTGCCAGCAGTTCGACAGGGTTCTACGAGCAGTACTTC; CDR3aa: CASSSTGFYEQYF
d_gene: TRBD1; j_gene: TRBJ1-1; v_gene: TRBV30; abundance: NA; len: 18; CDR3nt: TGTGCCTGGAGTGTAGGGGCAGGGGGCGTCCGTATGAACACTGAAGCTTTCTTT; CDR3aa: CAWSVGAGGVRMNTEAFF
d_gene: NA; j_gene: TRBJ1-1; v_gene: TRBV5-6; abundance: NA; len: 13; CDR3nt: TGTGCTGGGCGGAAAGGCCCGAACACTGAAGCTTTCTTT; CDR3aa: CAGRKGPNTEAFF
d_gene: NA; j_gene: TRBJ2-5; v_gene: TRBV11-2; abundance: NA; len: 13; CDR3nt: TGTGCCAGCAGCAATGGGATGCAAGAGACCCAGTACTTC; CDR3aa: CASSNGMQETQYF
d_gene: TRBD1; j_gene: TRBJ1-1; v_gene: TRBV19; abundance: NA; len: 15; CDR3nt: TGTGCCAGTAGCCAACAGGGACAGATGGTAGTTAAAGCTTTCTTT; CDR3aa: CASSQQGQMVVKAFF
d_gene: TRBD2; j_gene: TRBJ2-1; v_gene: TRBV14; abundance: NA; len: 20; CDR3nt: TGTGCCAGCAGCCGTCGACTAGCGGGAGGGCCGATGGGGTCCTACAATGAGCAGTTCTTC; CDR3aa: CASSRRLAGGPMGSYNEQFF
d_gene: NA; j_gene: TRBJ2-7; v_gene: TRBV5-1; abundance: NA; len: 14; CDR3nt: TGCGCCAGCAGCTTGGTTGTCAGTCCGTACGAGCAGTACTTC; CDR3aa: CASSLVVSPYEQYF
d_gene: TRBD2; j_gene: TRBJ2-1; v_gene: TRBV6-6; abundance: NA; len: 16; CDR3nt: TGTGCCAGCACAAGCGGGAGGGCCGTCTCCTACAATGAGCAGTTCTTC; CDR3aa: CASTSGRAVSYNEQFF
d_gene: TRBD1; j_gene: TRBJ1-2; v_gene: TRBV6-5; abundance: NA; len: 15; CDR3nt: TGTGCCAGCAGCCGGAAAACAGGGGGAATTAGTGGCTACACCTTC; CDR3aa: CASSRKTGGISGYTF
d_gene: NA; j_gene: TRBJ2-6; v_gene: TRBV7-9; abundance: NA; len: 15; CDR3nt: TGTGCCAGCAGCGTCGCAGGGCGCGGGGCCAACGTCCTGACTTTC; CDR3aa: CASSVAGRGANVLTF
d_gene: TRBD1; j_gene: TRBJ1-4; v_gene: TRBV7-9; abundance: once; len: 15; CDR3nt: TGTGCCAGCAGTTATTACCGGGACAGGGGTGAAAAACTGTTTTTT; CDR3aa: CASSYYRDRGEKLFF
d_gene: NA; j_gene: TRBJ1-2; v_gene: TRBV10-3; abundance: NA; len: 13; CDR3nt: TGTGCCATCAGTGCTACGGGGGGGTTGGGCTACACCTTC; CDR3aa: CAISATGGLGYTF
d_gene: NA; j_gene: TRBJ2-1; v_gene: TRBV2; abundance: NA; len: 15; CDR3nt: TGTGCCAGCAGTGAAATGTGGGAAATTGGTCATGAGCAGTTCTTC; CDR3aa: CASSEMWEIGHEQFF